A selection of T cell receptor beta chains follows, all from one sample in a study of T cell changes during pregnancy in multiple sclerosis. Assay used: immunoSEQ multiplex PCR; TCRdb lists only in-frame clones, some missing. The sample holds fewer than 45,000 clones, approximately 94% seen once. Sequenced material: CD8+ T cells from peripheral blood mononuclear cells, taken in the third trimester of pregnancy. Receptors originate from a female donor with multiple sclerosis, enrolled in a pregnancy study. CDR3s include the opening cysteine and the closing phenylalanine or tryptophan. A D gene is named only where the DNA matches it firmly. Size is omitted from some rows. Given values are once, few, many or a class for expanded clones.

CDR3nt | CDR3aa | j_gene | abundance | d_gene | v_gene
TGTGCCAGCAGCCTACTAGCGGGAGGGGGGTACCAAGAGACCCAGTACTTC | CASSLLAGGGYQETQYF | TRBJ2-5 | few | TRBD2 | TRBV11-1
TGTGCCAGCGGACTGACAATGCTATTT | CASGLTMLF | TRBJ1-1 | - | - | TRBV9
TGTGCCAGCAGCGTAGATGGCGGTCTCACTGAAGCTTTCTTT | CASSVDGGLTEAFF | TRBJ1-1 | - | - | TRBV9
TGTGCCAGCAGCGTGCAAGCGGGAGGGATCCCCGAGACCCAGTACTTC | CASSVQAGGIPETQYF | TRBJ2-5 | - | TRBD2 | TRBV9
TGTGCCAGCAGAACCCCGGGACAGGGACTATTGGACACTGAAGCTTTCTTT | CASRTPGQGLLDTEAFF | TRBJ1-1 | - | TRBD1 | TRBV27
TGTGCCAGCAGTCTACAGAGATCTTTCTACGAGCAGTACTTC | CASSLQRSFYEQYF | TRBJ2-7 | - | - | TRBV27
TGTGCCAGAGAGGGGACAGGGTCCTACGAGCAGTACTTC | CAREGTGSYEQYF | TRBJ2-7 | once | TRBD1 | TRBV2
TGTGCCAGCAGCGGAGGGGACAGGGGAAACACCATATATTTT | CASSGGDRGNTIYF | TRBJ1-3 | - | TRBD1 | TRBV5-4
TGTGCCAGCAGCTTAGTTGGGCCCTCACGCAGCAATCAGCCCCAGCATTTT | CASSLVGPSRSNQPQHF | TRBJ1-5 | - | - | TRBV7-9
TGTGCCAGCAGCTCGACCATGGGGGAGGTCTATGGCTACACCTTC | CASSSTMGEVYGYTF | TRBJ1-2 | - | - | TRBV7-9
TGTGCCAGCAGGGATGTGGGGCGGGGTGAAAAACTGTTTTTT | CASRDVGRGEKLFF | TRBJ1-4 | - | - | TRBV11-2
TGTGCCAGCAGCTTCGCCCCCCAAGGGACAGGGTATTACGAGCAGTACTTC | CASSFAPQGTGYYEQYF | TRBJ2-7 | - | TRBD1 | TRBV7-8
TGTGCCAGCAGTGGGGGGGTTAACTATGGCTACACCTTC | CASSGGVNYGYTF | TRBJ1-2 | - | - | TRBV2
TGTGCCAGCAGTTTATCACCGGGTCCTATCGAGCAGTACTTC | CASSLSPGPIEQYF | TRBJ2-7 | once | - | TRBV27
TGTGCCAGCAGTGCTCAGGGGTTGCTAGGCTACACCTTC | CASSAQGLLGYTF | TRBJ1-2 | - | - | TRBV25-1